A single sample gave rise to the 21 T cell receptor beta chains below, sequenced in a study of shared clonotypes between healthy human individuals. TCRdb's table, derived via immunoSEQ multiplex PCR, lists solely in-frame clones and lacks some. The top ten hold approximately 12% of the sample, which has 500,000 to 650,000 clones, around 78% seen once. The sequencing sample was made of PBMCs. The receptors were sampled from a woman in her thirties or forties in good health. Some clones in this sample may be carry-over from other donors' samples.

This chain links TRBV19 with TRBJ1-5; D is ambiguous. The CDR3 is made up of 15 amino acids. From germline, CDR1 is LNHDA and CDR2 SQIVND (reference sequence). Trimming stripped 7 bases from V and 4 bases from J, with 17 bases between. The CDR3 region has the DNA TGTGCCAGTACCCCGAGGCCAGACCTGAATCAGCCCCAGCATTTT. Protein: CASTPRPDLNQPQHF.

A few counts support this clone. The chain carries TRBV30 and TRBJ1-4; tentatively, D is TRBD1 (6 bases). V gave up 3 bases and J gave up 7 bases, with 9 bases separating them. The CDR3 has 12 residues. Germline V CDR1 and CDR2: GTSNPN, SVGIG (reference sequence). This CDR3 is CAWRQGTEKLFF. The CDR3 bases are TGTGCCTGGAGACAGGGCACTGAAAAACTGTTTTTT.

J is TRBJ2-3 and V is TRBV7-3; no firm D call. From germline, CDR1 is SGHTA and CDR2 FQGTGA. The CDR3 runs to 13 residues. The V gene lost 5 bases and the J gene lost 5 bases, with 11 bases spanning the gap. The CDR3, as DNA: TGTGCCAGCAGCCGAGAGTTAGAAGATACGCAGTATTTT. It yields the protein CASSRELEDTQYF.

This chain connects TRBV6-4 to TRBJ1-2; D gene unclear. Between the trimmed V and J ends, which lost 7 bases and 3 bases, there was a span of 12 bases. Germline loops: CDR1 MRHNA, CDR2 SNTAGT. The CDR3 has 13 residues. The DNA for the CDR3 is TGTGCCAGCAAGGTACCGATTGACTATGGCTACACCTTC. Protein product: CASKVPIDYGYTF.

The V and J genes are TRBV28 and TRBJ2-6; a weak D match, TRBD1 (6 bases). CDR1 and CDR2 from the germline V gene are MDHEN and SYDVKM. V was trimmed by 10 bases and J by 1 base, leaving 17 bases between them. This CDR3 spans 16 amino acids. The CDR3 region has the DNA TGTGCCACCCCGGACAGTCTCAGTTCTGGGGCCAACGTCCTGACTTTC. It codes for CATPDSLSSGANVLTF.

This clone occurred once. Other DNA sequences in this specimen translate into the identical CDR3. The chain couples TRBV5-1 to TRBJ2-5; no firm D call. The CDR3 has 14 amino acids. V gave up 0 bases and J gave up 2 bases, with 8 bases separating them. CDR1 SGHRS and CDR2 YFSETQ come from the germline V gene. CDR3 DNA: TGCGCCAGCAGCTTGGGTTCAGAACAAGAGACCCAGTACTTC. This translates into CASSLGSEQETQYF.

As to this clone: A far larger clone is one base from this, pointing to a likely read error. The chain combines TRBV6-1 with TRBJ2-6; no definite D call. CDR3 length equals 14 residues. Germline CDR1 and CDR2: MNHNS and SASEGT. The CDR3: CASSQLPGTNVLTF. The CDR3 nucleotides read TGTGCCAGCAGTCAGTTACCTGGGACCAACGTCCTGACTTTC.

This clone has just a few counts. This chain joins TRBV19 and TRBJ1-2; D unresolved. Trimming stripped 0 bases from V and 3 bases from J, with 14 bases between. Germline CDR1 LNHDA, CDR2 SQIVND (reference sequence). The CDR3 length is 16 residues. The CDR3 sequence: CASSIDRPSLHYGYTF. CDR3 DNA: TGTGCCAGTAGTATAGATCGACCGTCCCTCCACTATGGCTACACCTTC.

This clone has only a few counts. The chain uses TRBV23-1 and TRBJ2-5; D possibly corresponds to TRBD2 (6 bases). TRBV23-1 is flagged as an ORF with uncertain function. The CDR3 covers 18 residues. V was pared by 0 bases and J by 3 bases, with 20 bases between. The CDR3 spells CASSQSYKEGALEETQYF. The CDR3 nucleotides are TGCGCCAGCAGTCAATCCTACAAGGAGGGCGCGTTAGAAGAGACCCAGTACTTC.

The CDR3, as DNA: TGTGCCAGTAGTACCGGGACAGCTAATGAAAAACTGTTTTTT. Its translation is CASSTGTANEKLFF. The J gene is TRBJ1-4, the V gene TRBV19; 7 bases line up with TRBD1. CDR1 and CDR2 from the germline V gene are LNHDA and SQIVND (reference sequence). This CDR3 contains 14 residues. J gave up 3 bases and V 4 bases, and 2 bases lay outside the gene matches.

This clone was detected a few times. The V call is TRBV5-1, the J call TRBJ2-5; perhaps D is TRBD1 or TRBD2 (5 bases each). The germline V and J ends were trimmed by 3 bases and 3 bases, with 15 bases remaining between them. CDR1 is SGHRS and CDR2 is YFSETQ in the germline V gene. This CDR3 has 15 residues. The CDR3 protein is CASSWAGTAKETQYF. The CDR3 region has the DNA TGCGCCAGCAGCTGGGCCGGGACGGCGAAAGAGACCCAGTACTTC.

The rearrangement joins TRBV5-1 to TRBJ2-1, with 10 bases that match TRBD2. The trim removed 4 bases at V and 9 bases at J, leaving 16 bases unmatched. The CDR3 runs to 17 residues. The germline V gene has CDR1 SGHRS and CDR2 YFSETQ. CDR3 amino acids: CASSKPAGTSEGGEQFF. The CDR3 DNA reads as TGCGCCAGCAGCAAACCGGCCGGGACTAGCGAAGGAGGTGAGCAGTTCTTC.

This clone came up many times. This chain links TRBV7-9 with TRBJ2-1; D perhaps matches TRBD1 (6 bases). CDR1 and CDR2 (germline): SEHNR, FQNEAQ (reference sequence). The CDR3 has 16 amino acids. Trimming removed 6 bases at V and 4 bases at J, with 19 bases between. The CDR3 loop is CASSPWTATQYNEQFF. CDR3 nucleotide sequence: TGTGCCAGCAGTCCCTGGACAGCGACGCAGTACAATGAGCAGTTCTTC.

V usage is TRBV28 and J usage is TRBJ2-3, with D perhaps assigned TRBD1 or TRBD2 (5 bases each). Between the trimmed V and J ends, which lost 10 bases and 1 base, there was a span of 12 bases. CDR1 and CDR2 from the germline V gene are MDHEN and SYDVKM. The CDR3 length is 13 residues. CDR3 in amino acids: CATDWDGTDTQYF. The CDR3, as DNA: TGTGCCACCGACTGGGACGGCACAGATACGCAGTATTTT. The complete variable domain, with remaining parts taken from reference TRBV28 and TRBJ2-3, reads DVKVTQSSRYLVKRTGEKVFLECVQDMDHENMFWYRQDPGLGLRLIYFSYDVKMKEKGDIPEGYSVSREKKERFSLILESASTNQTSMYLCATDWDGTDTQYFGPGTRLTVL.

V gene TRBV9 combines with J gene TRBJ1-4; 7 bases fit TRBD1. V trimming: 4 bases; J trimming: 3 bases; junction bases outside the gene matches: 6. This CDR3 has 15 amino acids. Germline assignment: CDR1 SGDLS and CDR2 YYNGEE. The CDR3 sequence: CASSPPGTANEKLFF. DNA of the CDR3: TGTGCCAGCAGCCCCCCCGGGACAGCTAATGAAAAACTGTTTTTT.

The chain is built from TRBV30 and TRBJ1-2; 9 bases map to TRBD1. The CDR3 runs to 15 residues. J lost 4 bases, V lost 3 bases, and 9 bases had no gene match. Germline values: CDR1 GTSNPN, CDR2 SVGIG (reference sequence). This CDR3 is CAWRGQGQGGYGYTF. The DNA for the CDR3 is TGTGCCTGGAGGGGTCAGGGACAGGGTGGCTATGGCTACACCTTC.

The chain joins TRBV5-1 to TRBJ1-1, with D perhaps TRBD1 (5 bases). The CDR3 is made up of 14 amino acids. The germline V gene encodes CDR1 SGHRS and CDR2 YFSETQ. Trimming removed 1 base at V and 5 bases at J, with 12 bases between. The CDR3 region has the DNA TGCGCCAGCAGCTTGAGGCAGGGAGAGACTGAAGCTTTCTTT. Its translation is CASSLRQGETEAFF. The full variable domain, in which reference TRBV5-1 and TRBJ1-1 provide the parts outside the CDR3, is KAGVTQTPRYLIKTRGQQVTLSCSPISGHRSVSWYQQTPGQGLQFLFEYFSETQRNKGNFPGRFSGRQFSNSRSEMNVSTLELGDSALYLCASSLRQGETEAFFGQGTRLTVV.

This rearrangement joins TRBV11-2 to TRBJ2-3, with no clear D. V lost 5 bases and J lost 0, with 6 bases in between. In germline, CDR1 is SGHAT, CDR2 FQNNGV. CDR3 length: 13 residues. The CDR3 coding sequence is TGTGCCAGCAGCCAAGGCAGCACAGATACGCAGTATTTT. Translating it yields CASSQGSTDTQYF.

This chain links TRBV11-1 with TRBJ1-2; maybe TRBD1 (6 bases). Germline V gives CDR1 SGHAT, CDR2 FQDESV (reference sequence). V shed 5 bases and J shed 2 bases, with 12 bases lying between them. The CDR3 runs 14 residues. CDR3 loop: CASSRDTSNYGYTF. CDR3 bases: TGTGCCAGCAGCCGGGACACCAGCAACTATGGCTACACCTTC. The variable domain in full, completed from reference TRBV11-1 and TRBJ1-2, reads EAEVAQSPRYKITEKSQAVAFWCDPISGHATLYWYRQILGQGPELLVQFQDESVVDDSQLPKDRFSAERLKGVDSTLKIQPAELGDSAMYLCASSRDTSNYGYTFGSGTRLTVV.

The chain carries TRBV7-8 and TRBJ2-7, with D hard to call. V was shortened by 1 base and J by 0 bases, with 10 bases between the two germline ends. The CDR3 consists of 15 residues. CDR1 is SGHVS, CDR2 FQNEAQ, per germline. The CDR3 DNA is TGTGCCAGCAGCTTAGGGTTGGTGAACTCCTACGAGCAGTACTTC. It yields the protein CASSLGLVNSYEQYF.

V gene TRBV2 combines with J gene TRBJ1-2; D is possibly TRBD1 (5 bases). In germline, CDR1 is SNHLY, CDR2 FYNNEI. The CDR3 loop spans 13 amino acids. V shed 4 bases and J shed 6 bases, with 12 bases lying between them. DNA of the CDR3: TGTGCCAGCAGTGTGACCGGAGGGGATGGCTACACCTTC. Translating it yields CASSVTGGDGYTF.